The TCR beta chain under discussion was sequenced for a study of control samples from healthy donors and cancer patients. Repertoires were generated with immunoSEQ multiplex PCR, while TCRdb's copy carries only in-frame clones and drops some. The data contain tens of thousands of clones, 84% of them singletons. Trimming removed 2 bases from V and 4 bases from J, with 16 bases in between. The CDR3 sequence is 17 residues long. CDR1 is SGHNT, CDR2 YYREEE, per germline (reference sequence). This TCR was sampled from a man aged 50 to 60 in good health. Sample: blood. The gene calls are TRBV5-4 and TRBJ2-6, with TRBD2 as a possible D gene (6 bases). The CDR3 region is CASSFGGLSGGANVLTF. CDR3 sequence (DNA): TGTGCCAGCAGCTTTGGCGGACTATCAGGAGGGGCCAACGTCCTGACTTTC.